This passage covers 24 T cell receptor beta chains from one sample sequenced in a study of T cell responses to AZD1222 COVID-19 vaccine. Libraries were prepared by immunoSEQ multiplex PCR; TCRdb keeps only in-frame clonotypes and omits some of them. The sample holds around 170,000 clones, 90% seen once. Sequenced here: peripheral blood, sampled on day 0 of AZD1222 vaccination. These receptors came from an adult in good health.

This chain links TRBV2 with TRBJ1-5; D remains unclear. With 7 bases removed from V and 0 bases from J, the gap between germline ends came to 7 bases. The CDR3 has 13 residues. Germline V gene data show CDR1 as SNHLY and CDR2 as FYNNEI. The CDR3 loop is CASKAYSNQPQHF. Here the CDR3 DNA reads TGTGCCAGCAAGGCATATAGCAATCAGCCCCAGCATTTT.

This clone was found once. V usage is TRBV5-4 and J usage is TRBJ1-1, with 7 bases fitting TRBD1. The CDR3 contains 15 residues. The junction had 6 bases not matched to a gene; V was cut back by 4 bases and J by 0 bases. Looked up from germline, CDR1 is SGHNT and CDR2 is YYREEE (reference sequence). CDR3 DNA: TGTGCCAGCAGCGGGTGGGACAGAATGAACACTGAAGCTTTCTTT. It yields the protein CASSGWDRMNTEAFF.

J is TRBJ2-1 and V is TRBV4-1; D is ambiguous. Trimming removed 2 bases from V and 0 bases from J, with 17 bases in between. From germline, CDR1 is MGHRA and CDR2 YSYEKL. The CDR3 is made up of 18 amino acids. The CDR3 spells CASSQRSDGSSSYNEQFF. The CDR3 bases are TGCGCCAGCAGCCAAAGATCGGACGGATCAAGCTCCTACAATGAGCAGTTCTTC.

V is TRBV28 and J is TRBJ2-7; perhaps D is TRBD1 or TRBD2 (6 bases each). CDR1 and CDR2 (germline): MDHEN, SYDVKM. The V end lost 3 bases, the J end lost 1 base, and 13 bases lay between the germline ends. This CDR3 spans 15 amino acids. Here the CDR3 DNA reads TGTGCCAGCAGTTTTCCGGGGGCGGCATCCTACGAGCAGTACTTC. Protein: CASSFPGAASYEQYF.

This clone has just one count. The chain couples TRBV6-5 to TRBJ1-5; D possibly corresponds to TRBD1 (6 bases). This CDR3 is 15 amino acids long. Germline CDR1 is MNHEY and CDR2 is SVGAGI. V gave up 6 bases and J gave up 3 bases, with 15 bases separating them. As DNA, the CDR3 is TGTGCCAGCAGACCCACAGGGCCCTTCAATCAGCCCCAGCATTTT. Translating gives CASRPTGPFNQPQHF.

The chain links TRBV19 to TRBJ1-5, with TRBD1 matching 7 bases. Germline CDR1 reads LNHDA; CDR2 reads SQIVND (reference sequence). This CDR3 has 16 amino acids. V was pared by 5 bases and J by 0 bases, with 7 bases of the junction left unmatched. DNA for the CDR3: TGTGCCAGTAGTGCCCAGGGGGTTCTTAGCAATCAGCCCCAGCATTTT. Translated, it gives CASSAQGVLSNQPQHF.

V and J are TRBV12-3 or TRBV12-4 and TRBJ1-2; D is uncertain. The CDR3 has 11 amino acids. V lost 2 bases and J lost 2, with 0 bases in between. CDR3 sequence: CASSLNYGYTF. The CDR3 nucleotides read TGTGCCAGCAGTTTAAACTATGGCTACACCTTC.

The rearrangement links TRBV28 to TRBJ2-1; D is perhaps TRBD1 or TRBD2 (5 bases each). The CDR3 totals 14 residues. Germline V gives CDR1 MDHEN, CDR2 SYDVKM. V lost 10 bases and J lost 5, with 18 bases in between. The CDR3 DNA reads TGTGCCACGCTGGGACCAAACGGGGACAATGAGCAGTTCTTC. This codes for CATLGPNGDNEQFF.

The genes are TRBV5-6 and TRBJ1-2; D uncertain. The germline V and J ends were trimmed by 0 bases and 5 bases, with 14 bases remaining between them. Germline-derived CDR1 and CDR2 are SGHDT and YYEEEE. The CDR3 has 15 amino acids. The CDR3 is CASSLAGLISYGYTF. Written as DNA, the CDR3 is TGTGCCAGCAGCTTGGCAGGATTAATCTCTTATGGCTACACCTTC.

CDR3 sequence: CASSSPYVPYNEQFF. CDR3 bases: TGTGCCAGCAGTTCCCCGTATGTCCCCTACAATGAGCAGTTCTTC. The rearrangement links TRBV6-2 or TRBV6-3 to TRBJ2-1; unclear D gene. The CDR3 consists of 15 residues. The V end lost 4 bases, the J end lost 2 bases, and 12 bases lay between the germline ends. Germline V gene sequence: CDR1 MNHEY, CDR2 SVGEGT.

The V and J genes are TRBV6-5 and TRBJ2-1, with D perhaps being TRBD1 or TRBD2 (6 bases each). V lost 7 bases, J lost 4 bases, and 14 bases lay in between. The CDR3 is 14 residues long. The germline V gene encodes CDR1 MNHEY and CDR2 SVGAGI. CDR3 protein: CASTTGGPYNEQFF. Written as DNA, the CDR3 is TGTGCCAGCACCACCGGGGGCCCATACAATGAGCAGTTCTTC.

The chain links TRBV11-2 to TRBJ2-2; 9 nucleotides match TRBD1. The CDR3 spans 16 residues. With V trimmed by 2 bases and J by 6 bases, 7 bases remained unmatched. Per germline, CDR1 SGHAT and CDR2 FQNNGV. Here the CDR3 DNA reads TGTGCCAGCAGCTTATGGGGACAGGGCACGGCCGGGGAGCTGTTTTTT. Amino acid sequence: CASSLWGQGTAGELFF.

The gene calls are TRBV6-5 and TRBJ1-2, with 10 nucleotides matching TRBD1. CDR3 size: 15 residues. J lost 0 bases, V lost 5 bases, and 3 bases had no gene match. Germline V lookup: CDR1 MNHEY, CDR2 SVGAGI. CDR3 in DNA: TGTGCCAGCAGTCGACAGGGGGCCCCTAACTATGGCTACACCTTC. Its protein is CASSRQGAPNYGYTF.

The chain carries TRBV20-1 and TRBJ1-2; D gene ambiguous. Between the trimmed V and J ends, which lost 3 bases and 9 bases, there was a span of 5 bases. CDR1 is DFQATT, CDR2 SNEGSKA, per germline (reference sequence). The CDR3 totals 9 residues. The CDR3: CSASFRYTF. In DNA, the CDR3 is TGCAGTGCTAGTTTCCGCTACACCTTC.

The chain combines TRBV7-2 with TRBJ2-5; D is unresolved. Trimming stripped 0 bases from V and 4 bases from J, with 15 bases between. The germline V gene has CDR1 SGHTA and CDR2 FQGNSA. This CDR3 is 16 amino acids long. This CDR3 is CASSLANSPSGETQYF. CDR3 coding DNA: TGTGCCAGCAGCTTAGCGAACAGCCCATCCGGAGAGACCCAGTACTTC.

The chain carries TRBV4-3 and TRBJ2-7; D might be TRBD2 (5 bases). Looked up from germline, CDR1 is LGHNA and CDR2 is YSLEER. The V gene lost 2 bases and the J gene lost 5 bases, with 7 bases spanning the gap. This CDR3 contains 12 residues. The CDR3 sequence: CASSQPGDEQYF. Here the CDR3 DNA reads TGCGCCAGCAGCCAACCCGGGGACGAGCAGTACTTC.

This sequence joins TRBV25-1 and TRBJ1-1; D is undetermined. Germline V gene lookup returns CDR1 MGHDK and CDR2 SYGVNS. The ends were cut back, 4 bases at V and 1 base at J, with 7 bases in the middle. This CDR3 has 13 residues. CDR3 region: CASSGSPNTEAFF. DNA for the CDR3: TGTGCCAGCAGTGGGTCCCCGAACACTGAAGCTTTCTTT.

Note on this clone: Other DNA sequences in the same sample also yield this CDR3. The chain couples TRBV27 to TRBJ1-5; weak D call: TRBD1 (5 bases). The germline CDR1 and CDR2 sequences are MNHEY and SMNVEV (reference sequence). V dropped 6 bases and J dropped 0 bases, with 12 bases sitting between them. CDR3 size: 15 residues. The CDR3 reads CASSYGQGSNQPQHF. DNA for the CDR3: TGTGCCAGCAGCTATGGGCAGGGTAGCAATCAGCCCCAGCATTTT.

The CDR3 protein is CASSRPIAGGPGSYEQYF. The CDR3 DNA is TGTGCCAGCAGCCGTCCGATAGCGGGGGGGCCAGGGTCCTACGAGCAGTACTTC. The chain uses TRBV11-2 and TRBJ2-7, with 11 nucleotides matching TRBD2. V shed 5 bases and J 1 base; nucleotides not matched to a gene: 13. CDR1 and CDR2 (germline): SGHAT, FQNNGV. The CDR3 consists of 18 residues.

This clone has just one count. This chain uses TRBV5-1 with TRBJ1-3, with D perhaps matching TRBD1 (5 bases). CDR3 size: 14 residues. Per the germline V gene, CDR1 is SGHRS and CDR2 is YFSETQ. Trimming removed 6 bases at V and 0 bases at J, with 10 bases between. The CDR3 DNA reads as TGCGCCAGCACCTTTGGGACCTCTGGAAACACCATATATTTT. This encodes CASTFGTSGNTIYF.

The CDR3 sequence: CASSWEGRAGYTF. The CDR3 DNA is TGCGCCAGCAGCTGGGAAGGGCGGGCGGGCTACACCTTC. The chain is built from TRBV5-1 and TRBJ1-2; D unclear. CDR1 SGHRS and CDR2 YFSETQ come from the germline V gene. The CDR3 extends over 13 amino acids. V was trimmed by 3 bases and J by 8 bases, leaving 14 bases between them. The entire variable domain, with the rest obtained from reference TRBV5-1 and TRBJ1-2, is as follows: KAGVTQTPRYLIKTRGQQVTLSCSPISGHRSVSWYQQTPGQGLQFLFEYFSETQRNKGNFPGRFSGRQFSNSRSEMNVSTLELGDSALYLCASSWEGRAGYTFGSGTRLTVV.

The V and J genes are TRBV7-9 and TRBJ1-1, with 8 bases lining up with TRBD1. Trimming at V came to 3 bases and at J to 5 bases, leaving 11 bases not matched to a gene. Per the germline V gene, CDR1 is SEHNR and CDR2 is FQNEAQ (reference sequence). The CDR3 covers 16 residues. CDR3 protein: CASSFTQRQGLTEAFF. As DNA, the CDR3 is TGTGCCAGCAGCTTCACGCAGAGACAGGGGCTGACTGAAGCTTTCTTT.

This clone was recorded once. V gene TRBV5-5 combines with J gene TRBJ2-3; D uncertain. The CDR3 length is 14 residues. V was cut by 0 bases and J by 5 bases, with 10 bases left in between. Germline CDR1 and CDR2: SGHKS and YYEKEE (reference sequence). The CDR3 nucleotides read TGTGCCAGCAGCTTGGGAACAGTAGGAGATACGCAGTATTTT. This translates into CASSLGTVGDTQYF. The full variable domain, its missing parts supplied by reference TRBV5-5 and TRBJ2-3, is DAGVTQSPTHLIKTRGQQVTLRCSPISGHKSVSWYQQVLGQGPQFIFQYYEKEERGRGNFPDRFSARQFPNYSSELNVNALLLGDSALYLCASSLGTVGDTQYFGPGTRLTVL.

V and J are TRBV6-5 and TRBJ2-3; 9 bases align to TRBD2. V gave up 2 bases and J gave up 6 bases; unmatched junction bases: 6. The CDR3 loop spans 15 amino acids. Germline CDR1 is MNHEY and CDR2 is SVGAGI. The CDR3 sequence: CASSYGAGGPDTQYF. In DNA, the CDR3 is TGTGCCAGCAGTTACGGAGCGGGGGGCCCTGATACGCAGTATTTT.